Below, 30 T cell receptor beta chains from the same sample are listed, as sequenced in a study of blood T cell repertoires in COVID-19. Using immunoSEQ multiplex PCR, the repertoire was profiled, and TCRdb retains in-frame clones only, with some absent. The sample carries about 270,000 clones, about four fifths recorded once. Material: peripheral blood. The receptors were gathered from a woman in her sixties or seventies with active or convalescent COVID-19.

CDR3 amino acids: CASSYRGQYGYTF. In DNA form, the CDR3 reads TGTGCCAGCAGTTACAGGGGCCAATATGGCTACACCTTC. The chain couples TRBV6-5 to TRBJ1-2, with D perhaps TRBD1 (5 bases). V lost 2 bases to trimming and J lost 5 bases, with 9 bases between them. Germline lookup yields CDR1 MNHEY and CDR2 SVGAGI. The CDR3 has 13 residues.

The chain carries TRBV6-4 and TRBJ1-2; D possibly corresponds to TRBD1 (6 bases). The ends were cut back, 5 bases at V and 5 bases at J, with 15 bases in the middle. This CDR3 spans 14 amino acids. From germline, CDR1 is MRHNA and CDR2 SNTAGT. The CDR3 spells CASSPTGHLYGYTF. The DNA for the CDR3 is TGTGCCAGCAGTCCTACAGGGCATTTATATGGCTACACCTTC.

The J gene is TRBJ2-2, the V gene TRBV6-2 or TRBV6-3; 12 nucleotides agree with TRBD2. This CDR3 comprises 17 residues. Germline CDR1 reads MNHEY; CDR2 reads SVGEGT. V was clipped by 4 bases and J by 3 bases; unmatched bases: 6. The CDR3 loop reads CASSFLAGGPDTGELFF. As DNA, the CDR3 is TGTGCCAGCAGTTTTCTAGCGGGGGGGCCGGACACCGGGGAGCTGTTTTTT.

The chain combines TRBV18 with TRBJ1-4; a weak D match, TRBD1 (5 bases). From germline, CDR1 is KGHSH and CDR2 LQKENI. The ends were cut back, 3 bases at V and 4 bases at J, with 15 bases in the middle. CDR3 length: 16 residues. The CDR3 nucleotides are TGTGCCAGCTCACCGGGTCGGGGGTCGTTTAATGAAAAACTGTTTTTT. Translation: CASSPGRGSFNEKLFF. The full variable domain, its missing parts supplied by reference TRBV18 and TRBJ1-4, is NAGVMQNPRHLVRRRGQEARLRCSPMKGHSHVYWYRQLPEEGLKFMVYLQKENIIDESGMPKERFSAEFPKEGPSILRIQQVVRGDSAAYFCASSPGRGSFNEKLFFGSGTQLSVL.

The V call is TRBV6-1, the J call TRBJ1-4, with 9 positions matching TRBD1. V was clipped by 1 base and J by 8 bases; unmatched bases: 8. This CDR3 spans 16 amino acids. Germline CDR1 is MNHNS and CDR2 is SASEGT. CDR3 sequence reads: CASSEGGGQGSEKLFF. The CDR3 bases are TGTGCCAGCAGTGAAGGGGGGGGACAGGGAAGCGAAAAACTGTTTTTT.

This chain uses TRBV7-2 with TRBJ2-7; D gene unclear. Germline lookup yields CDR1 SGHTA and CDR2 FQGNSA. V lost 5 bases to trimming and J lost 6 bases, with 14 bases between them. The CDR3 spans 13 residues. The CDR3 protein is CASSPAAVVEQYF. CDR3 bases: TGTGCCAGCAGCCCGGCGGCTGTCGTCGAGCAGTACTTC.

This chain connects TRBV6-1 to TRBJ2-3, with 9 bases fitting TRBD2. Germline V gives CDR1 MNHNS, CDR2 SASEGT. J was trimmed by 2 bases and V by 2 bases; bases with no gene match: 2. This CDR3 comprises 15 residues. The CDR3, as DNA: TGTGCCAGCAGTGAACTAGCGGGGCTCACAGATACGCAGTATTTT. Translation gives CASSELAGLTDTQYF.

This clone occurred a few times. The gene calls are TRBV5-1 and TRBJ1-1; possibly TRBD1 for D (5 bases). Germline CDR1 and CDR2: SGHRS and YFSETQ. The CDR3 sequence is 15 residues long. V lost 4 bases to trimming and J lost 1 base, with 14 bases between them. The CDR3 is CASSPSGGGNTEAFF. In DNA, the CDR3 is TGCGCCAGCAGCCCCTCCGGGGGAGGGAACACTGAAGCTTTCTTT.

The chain links TRBV7-9 to TRBJ1-3; D is ambiguous. V was clipped by 1 base and J by 7 bases, with 11 bases between them. This CDR3 spans 14 amino acids. The germline V gene has CDR1 SEHNR and CDR2 FQNEAQ (reference sequence). The CDR3 nucleotides read TGTGCCAGCAGCTTAGAAGAGGAGTTGAACACCATATATTTT. This gives the protein CASSLEEELNTIYF.

The chain is built from TRBV5-1 and TRBJ1-5; 7 bases are shared with TRBD1. J lost 4 bases, V lost 3 bases, and 4 bases had no gene match. CDR3 size: 14 residues. In germline, CDR1 is SGHRS, CDR2 YFSETQ. This CDR3 is CASSSGTVNQPQHF. CDR3 sequence (DNA): TGCGCCAGCAGCTCCGGGACAGTAAATCAGCCCCAGCATTTT.

The chain links TRBV9 to TRBJ1-2, with D possibly matching TRBD1 (6 bases). Germline V CDR1 and CDR2: SGDLS, YYNGEE. V dropped 1 base and J dropped 6 bases, with 19 bases sitting between them. The CDR3 contains 16 residues. For the CDR3, the DNA is TGTGCCAGCAGCGTACAAATACAGGGATCGGGCGATGGCTACACCTTC. Its protein is CASSVQIQGSGDGYTF.

V gene TRBV6-5 combines with J gene TRBJ2-5; D gene ambiguous. The CDR3 runs to 15 residues. The germline gives CDR1 MNHEY, CDR2 SVGAGI. Trimming took off 2 bases at V and 9 bases at J, with 19 bases between the two ends. The CDR3 coding sequence is TGTGCCAGCAGTTACGACCTGACTTCCAAGAGACCCCAGTACTTC. This translates into CASSYDLTSKRPQYF.

This clone has a handful of counts. The chain recombines TRBV6-5 with TRBJ2-7, with D perhaps matching TRBD1 (5 bases). CDR1 is MNHEY, CDR2 SVGAGI, per germline. The CDR3 runs 16 residues. The V and J ends lost 2 bases and 2 bases respectively, with 16 bases between them. CDR3 protein: CASSYRRATGTYEQYF. Here the CDR3 DNA reads TGTGCCAGCAGTTACCGCAGGGCGACTGGCACCTACGAGCAGTACTTC.

This clone turned up a few times. V is TRBV5-1 and J is TRBJ1-4, with TRBD1 matching 9 bases. Germline V CDR1 and CDR2: SGHRS, YFSETQ. The CDR3 is made up of 15 amino acids. V lost 2 bases, J lost 7 bases, and 6 bases stayed unmatched. The chain's CDR3 is CASSLGGQGREKLFF. As DNA, the CDR3 is TGCGCCAGCAGCTTAGGGGGACAGGGACGTGAAAAACTGTTTTTT.

The chain links TRBV5-1 to TRBJ1-2, with TRBD1 matching 7 bases. This CDR3 contains 12 residues. The germline V gene has CDR1 SGHRS and CDR2 YFSETQ. CDR3 protein: CADSTDRDGYTF. Written as DNA, the CDR3 is TGCGCGGACAGCACCGACAGGGATGGCTACACCTTC.

This clone came up once. The chain combines TRBV7-2 with TRBJ2-7; 10 bases are shared with TRBD1. The CDR3 extends over 15 amino acids. CDR1 is SGHTA, CDR2 FQGNSA, per germline. With 0 bases clipped from V and 5 bases from J, the junction kept 4 bases outside the gene matches. The CDR3 region is CASSLAGQGSNEQYF. The CDR3 region has the DNA TGTGCCAGCAGCTTAGCGGGACAGGGGTCCAACGAGCAGTACTTC.

The CDR3 DNA reads as TGTGCCAGCAGCTTACGGGGGGCCTACGAGACCCAGTACTTC. It translates to CASSLRGAYETQYF. This chain joins TRBV14 and TRBJ2-5; D is possibly TRBD2 (7 bases). There are 14 residues in the CDR3. The V gene's germline CDR1 is SGHDN and CDR2 FVKESK. Trimming cost V 5 bases and J 5 bases, with 15 bases left between them.

This chain connects TRBV29-1 to TRBJ1-1; D remains ambiguous. With 1 base removed from V and 4 bases from J, the gap between germline ends came to 19 bases. CDR1 and CDR2 (germline): SQVTM, ANQGSEA. This CDR3 comprises 16 residues. The CDR3 region has the DNA TGCAGCGTTGAAGCCCTTAGGGCCTCAGCGGGCACTGAAGCTTTCTTT. This sequence encodes CSVEALRASAGTEAFF.

The rearrangement uses TRBV4-1 and TRBJ1-3, with D possibly TRBD1 on 5 matching bases. Germline values: CDR1 MGHRA, CDR2 YSYEKL. The CDR3 is 16 residues long. Trimming took off 1 base at V and 0 bases at J, with 10 bases between the two ends. The CDR3 DNA follows: TGCGCCAGCAGCCAAGTTTGGGGACTCTCTGGAAACACCATATATTTT. Residues: CASSQVWGLSGNTIYF.

Only a few counts were recorded for this clone. This sequence joins TRBV19 and TRBJ1-2; a weak D match, TRBD1 (5 bases). The germline V gene has CDR1 LNHDA and CDR2 SQIVND (reference sequence). This CDR3 has 14 residues. V dropped 6 bases and J dropped 2 bases, with 13 bases sitting between them. The CDR3 sequence: CASREPGRNYGYTF. The CDR3 DNA reads as TGTGCCAGTAGGGAGCCAGGGCGAAACTATGGCTACACCTTC.

The chain is built from TRBV9 and TRBJ2-2, with a weak D call TRBD1 (6 bases). The CDR3 consists of 16 residues. V was pared by 1 base and J by 2 bases, with 12 bases between. Germline-derived CDR1 and CDR2 are SGDLS and YYNGEE. The CDR3 spells CASSVSAGANTGELFF. DNA for the CDR3: TGTGCCAGCAGCGTATCGGCAGGGGCAAACACCGGGGAGCTGTTTTTT. The entire variable domain, with the rest obtained from reference TRBV9 and TRBJ2-2, is as follows: DSGVTQTPKHLITATGQRVTLRCSPRSGDLSVYWYQQSLDQGLQFLIQYYNGEERAKGNILERFSAQQFPDLHSELNLSSLELGDSALYFCASSVSAGANTGELFFGEGSRLTVL.

As for this clone: Additional DNA sequences in this sample encode the identical CDR3. The chain recombines TRBV18 with TRBJ2-1; 8 bases are shared with TRBD2. The J segment lost 3 bases and the V segment lost 6 bases, leaving 10 bases of the junction unmatched. CDR3 size: 16 residues. Germline values: CDR1 KGHSH, CDR2 LQKENI. Here the CDR3 reads CASSPPAGDLYNEQFF. In DNA, the CDR3 is TGTGCCAGCTCCCCCCCAGCGGGGGACCTCTACAATGAGCAGTTCTTC.

This clone was counted a single time. V is TRBV3-1 (or the pseudogene TRBV3-2) and J is TRBJ1-1; 7 positions agree with TRBD1. Germline trimming cut 3 bases from V and 6 bases from J; bases unmatched to any gene: 16. The V gene's germline CDR1 is LGHDT and CDR2 YNNKEL (reference sequence). This CDR3 contains 17 residues. The CDR3 region is CASSHAGQLSNGAEAFF. The CDR3 nucleotides are TGTGCCAGCAGCCATGCGGGACAGCTCTCTAATGGGGCTGAAGCTTTCTTT.

V gene TRBV5-1 combines with J gene TRBJ1-1; D not certain. With 6 bases removed from V and 0 bases from J, the gap between germline ends came to 12 bases. The CDR3 length is 14 residues. Germline V gene data show CDR1 as SGHRS and CDR2 as YFSETQ. The CDR3 nucleotides are TGCGCCAGCACCATTTACAGCATGAACACTGAAGCTTTCTTT. It specifies CASTIYSMNTEAFF.

The chain has TRBV11-2 and TRBJ2-2, with TRBD2 matching 8 bases. The CDR3 totals 16 residues. After removal of 1 base from V and 8 bases from J, the junction contained 9 bases not matched to a gene. The germline CDR1 and CDR2 sequences are SGHAT and FQNNGV. CDR3 coding DNA: TGTGCCAGCAGCTTAGCCCGTTGGACGGGAGGGGGGGAGCTGTTTTTT. Protein: CASSLARWTGGGELFF. The complete variable domain, with remaining parts taken from reference TRBV11-2 and TRBJ2-2, reads EAGVAQSPRYKIIEKRQSVAFWCNPISGHATLYWYQQILGQGPKLLIQFQNNGVVDDSQLPKDRFSAERLKGVDSTLKIQPAKLEDSAVYLCASSLARWTGGGELFFGEGSRLTVL.

This chain joins TRBV7-8 and TRBJ1-5; D is possibly TRBD1 (6 bases). CDR3 length equals 16 residues. Germline-derived CDR1 and CDR2 are SGHVS and FQNEAQ. V lost 6 bases, J lost 5 bases, and 20 bases lay in between. CDR3 region: CASRLTGTSPDQPQHF. CDR3 DNA sequence: TGTGCCAGCAGGTTAACCGGGACAAGCCCGGATCAGCCCCAGCATTTT.

The chain carries TRBV3-1 (or the pseudogene TRBV3-2) and TRBJ2-5; 7 nucleotides align to TRBD1. Per the germline V gene, CDR1 is LGHDT and CDR2 is YNNKEL (reference sequence). The V and J ends lost 1 base and 2 bases, in that order; junction bases with no gene match: 7. There are 16 residues in the CDR3. CDR3 DNA sequence: TGTGCCAGCAGCCAAGCGACAGGGTTGAGTCAAGAGACCCAGTACTTC. The encoded protein is CASSQATGLSQETQYF.

This clone has just a few counts. J is TRBJ1-6 and V is TRBV19; D is undetermined. V was clipped by 3 bases and J by 0 bases, with 6 bases between them. Germline assignment: CDR1 LNHDA and CDR2 SQIVND (reference sequence). The CDR3 runs 15 residues. CDR3 loop: CASSIISSYNSPLHF. Here the CDR3 DNA reads TGTGCCAGTAGTATCATTAGCTCCTATAATTCACCCCTCCACTTT.

This clone has more than one count but fewer than ten. This chain connects TRBV6-6 to TRBJ2-7; 9 bases agree with TRBD1. Germline V gene data show CDR1 as MNHNY and CDR2 as SVGAGI (reference sequence). Trimming cost V 7 bases and J 3 bases; bases outside gene matches: 7. The CDR3 totals 14 residues. For the CDR3, the DNA is TGTGCCAGCACGGCCGGGACAGGGCACTACGAGCAGTACTTC. It encodes CASTAGTGHYEQYF.

The chain is built from TRBV7-9 and TRBJ1-2; maybe TRBD1 (6 bases). Looked up from germline, CDR1 is SEHNR and CDR2 is FQNEAQ (reference sequence). V shed 5 bases and J shed 4 bases, with 14 bases lying between them. The CDR3 is made up of 14 amino acids. The CDR3 bases are TGTGCCAGCAGCACAGGGATTGGACGCTATGGCTACACCTTC. Its translation: CASSTGIGRYGYTF.